A single sample gave rise to the 23 T cell receptor beta chains below, sequenced in a study of radiation and T cells in renal cell carcinoma. Time point here: baseline pretreatment blood. Treatment: 15 Gy SBRT to primary tumor, nephrectomy 4 weeks later. Sequencing was performed with immunoSEQ multiplex PCR; in TCRdb, only in-frame clones are kept and a portion is missing. This table has about 95,000 clones, 86% appearing once. The sample was blood, taken from a patient whose treatment included radiotherapy and nephrectomy. These receptor sequences come from a man over 45 with renal cell carcinoma.

V gene TRBV29-1 combines with J gene TRBJ1-3; D unclear. Trimming took 0 bases from V and 0 from J, leaving 9 bases between them. CDR1 and CDR2 from the germline V gene are SQVTM and ANQGSEA. The CDR3 is made up of 15 amino acids. The CDR3 here is CSVEDILTSGNTIYF. The CDR3 coding sequence is TGCAGCGTTGAAGATATACTGACCTCTGGAAACACCATATATTTT.

The chain uses TRBV18 and TRBJ1-2; D is possibly TRBD1 (5 bases). The CDR3 has 13 amino acids. Deletions cut 4 bases from V and 2 bases from J, with 8 bases between. Per the germline V gene, CDR1 is KGHSH and CDR2 is LQKENI. The CDR3 here is CASSLRDNYGYTF. DNA for the CDR3: TGTGCCAGCTCACTCCGGGACAACTATGGCTACACCTTC.

The J gene is TRBJ2-2, the V gene TRBV30; 9 positions match TRBD2. The CDR3 is 15 residues long. CDR1 and CDR2 (germline): GTSNPN, SVGIG (reference sequence). After removal of 2 bases from V and 3 bases from J, the junction contained 4 bases not matched to a gene. In DNA, the CDR3 is TGTGCCTGGAGTTTAGCGGGGGATTACACCGGGGAGCTGTTTTTT. Translated: CAWSLAGDYTGELFF.

The chain combines TRBV29-1 with TRBJ1-4; D is undetermined. V shed 7 bases and J shed 3 bases, with 9 bases lying between them. CDR3 size: 12 residues. The germline CDR1 and CDR2 sequences are SQVTM and ANQGSEA. The CDR3 spells CSAGRPNEKLFF. CDR3 sequence (DNA): TGCAGCGCCGGACGGCCTAATGAAAAACTGTTTTTT.

The CDR3 reads CASSESLAGGVQFF. As DNA, the CDR3 is TGTGCCAGCAGTGAAAGTCTAGCGGGAGGGGTGCAGTTCTTC. V is TRBV2 and J is TRBJ2-1, with TRBD2 matching over 12 bases. The ends lost 2 bases at V and 12 bases at J; junction bases unmatched: 5. CDR3 size: 14 residues. Germline CDR1 is SNHLY and CDR2 is FYNNEI. The variable domain in full, with the rest retrieved from reference TRBV2 and TRBJ2-1, is EPEVTQTPSHQVTQMGQEVILRCVPISNHLYFYWYRQILGQKVEFLVSFYNNEISEKSEIFDDQFSVERPDGSNFTLKIRSTKLEDSAMYFCASSESLAGGVQFFGPGTRLTVL.

The gene calls are TRBV6-6 and TRBJ1-1; no clear D gene. Germline CDR1 reads MNHNY; CDR2 reads SVGAGI (reference sequence). The CDR3 runs 12 residues. V shed 4 bases and J shed 10 bases, with 13 bases lying between them. The CDR3 sequence is CASSFNIEGAFF. The DNA of the CDR3 is TGTGCCAGCAGTTTTAACATCGAGGGAGCTTTCTTT.

The chain uses TRBV18 and TRBJ1-2; 8 positions agree with TRBD1. The CDR3 totals 15 residues. CDR1 and CDR2 (germline): KGHSH, LQKENI. With V trimmed by 0 bases and J by 3 bases, 3 bases remained unmatched. CDR3 DNA sequence: TGTGCCAGCTCACCACCGGACAGGGTTGACTATGGCTACACCTTC. The encoded protein is CASSPPDRVDYGYTF.

V and J are TRBV5-5 and TRBJ2-5; TRBD2 matches at 9 bases. Germline CDR1 and CDR2: SGHKS and YYEKEE (reference sequence). J lost 0 bases, V lost 4 bases, and 10 bases had no gene match. CDR3 length: 17 amino acids. Written as DNA, the CDR3 is TGTGCCAGCAGCCCCTTGAATAGCGGGGGTAACCAAGAGACCCAGTACTTC. It specifies CASSPLNSGGNQETQYF.

This clone has only a few counts. The V gene is TRBV18, the J gene TRBJ1-1, with a possible D match to TRBD1 (5 bases). The CDR3 consists of 14 residues. With 8 bases removed from V and 0 bases from J, the gap between germline ends came to 13 bases. From germline, CDR1 is KGHSH and CDR2 LQKENI. The CDR3 loop is CASLRDLMNTEAFF. CDR3 nucleotides: TGTGCCAGCCTTCGGGACTTAATGAACACTGAAGCTTTCTTT.

V and J are TRBV16 and TRBJ2-4; possible D gene TRBD2, 5 bases. The CDR3 sequence is 17 residues long. The ends were cut back, 5 bases at V and 3 bases at J, with 20 bases in the middle. Looked up from germline, CDR1 is KGHSY and CDR2 is FQNENV. The chain's CDR3 is CASSSALEMAGKNIQYF. CDR3 DNA sequence: TGTGCCAGCAGCTCCGCTCTAGAAATGGCGGGCAAAAACATTCAGTACTTC.

This sequence joins TRBV23-1 and TRBJ2-7; D is unclear. TRBV23-1 is known as an ORF, though its function is uncertain. CDR3 length equals 10 residues. Trimming took 8 bases from V and 4 from J, leaving 6 bases between them. In nucleotides, the CDR3 is TGCGCCAGCGCTTTATACGAGCAGTACTTC. The encoded protein is CASALYEQYF.

V is TRBV18 and J is TRBJ2-1; possibly TRBD1 or TRBD2 for D (5 bases each). This CDR3 is 15 amino acids long. Germline CDR1 reads KGHSH; CDR2 reads LQKENI. Trimming left V 10 bases short and J 0 bases short, with 16 bases between. The CDR3 reads CATHGAANSYNEQFF. The CDR3 DNA reads TGTGCCACCCACGGGGCTGCCAACTCCTACAATGAGCAGTTCTTC.

V and J are TRBV7-9 and TRBJ2-5; maybe TRBD1 (6 bases). Germline lookup yields CDR1 SEHNR and CDR2 FQNEAQ (reference sequence). The CDR3 sequence is 15 residues long. Trimming left V 5 bases short and J 7 bases short, with 20 bases between. The DNA for the CDR3 is TGTGCCAGCAGCCCAGTAATGGGCAGGGGTGGGACCCAGTACTTC. It translates to CASSPVMGRGGTQYF.

V usage is TRBV30 and J usage is TRBJ1-1; no clear D. The CDR3 contains 13 residues. The V and J ends lost 0 bases and 1 base respectively, with 6 bases between them. Germline V gene lookup returns CDR1 GTSNPN and CDR2 SVGIG (reference sequence). Here the CDR3 reads CAWSVLANTEAFF. The CDR3 coding sequence is TGTGCCTGGAGTGTTTTAGCGAACACTGAAGCTTTCTTT.

The chain carries TRBV28 and TRBJ1-1, with D unresolved. V was clipped by 1 base and J by 3 bases, with 3 bases between them. The germline V gene encodes CDR1 MDHEN and CDR2 SYDVKM. The CDR3 contains 12 residues. Here the CDR3 reads CASSLSHTEAFF. Written as DNA, the CDR3 is TGTGCCAGCAGTTTATCACACACTGAAGCTTTCTTT.

There are a few counts of this clone. The chain links TRBV29-1 to TRBJ1-4, with TRBD1 as a possible D gene (5 bases). V shed 4 bases and J shed 8 bases, with 17 bases lying between them. Germline CDR1 and CDR2: SQVTM and ANQGSEA. The CDR3 totals 14 residues. The CDR3 loop is CSVVASGQDEKLFF. The CDR3 nucleotides are TGCAGCGTTGTGGCGTCAGGGCAGGACGAAAAACTGTTTTTT.

V usage is TRBV28 and J usage is TRBJ2-1; 7 bases match TRBD1. This CDR3 has 15 amino acids. Per the germline V gene, CDR1 is MDHEN and CDR2 is SYDVKM. Trimming at V came to 6 bases and at J to 2 bases, leaving 7 bases not matched to a gene. CDR3 protein: CASRLPGQTYNEQFF. DNA of the CDR3: TGTGCCAGCAGACTACCGGGACAGACCTACAATGAGCAGTTCTTC.

The V call is TRBV6-5, the J call TRBJ2-5; TRBD2 aligns across 13 bases. Germline loops: CDR1 MNHEY, CDR2 SVGAGI. Trimming took 2 bases from V and 5 from J; bases not matched to a gene: 2. The CDR3 consists of 15 residues. This CDR3 reads CASSYGTSGAETQYF. DNA for the CDR3: TGTGCCAGCAGTTACGGGACTAGCGGGGCGGAGACCCAGTACTTC.

By share, this clone counts as medium-sized. V gene TRBV13 combines with J gene TRBJ1-1; D gene uncertain. Germline CDR1 reads PRHDT; CDR2 reads FYEKMQ (reference sequence). V lost 0 bases, J lost 4 bases, and 12 bases lay in between. The CDR3 has 15 residues. The CDR3 here is CASSLGGAGITEAFF. In nucleotides, the CDR3 is TGTGCCAGCAGCTTAGGCGGCGCAGGAATCACTGAAGCTTTCTTT.

This clone showed up just once. The chain recombines TRBV11-2 with TRBJ2-2; D perhaps matches TRBD2 (6 bases). Germline CDR1 is SGHAT and CDR2 is FQNNGV. This CDR3 is 15 amino acids long. The germline V and J ends were trimmed by 3 bases and 6 bases, with 14 bases remaining between them. CDR3 residues: CASSFAGLPPGELFF. The CDR3 region has the DNA TGTGCCAGCAGCTTTGCGGGACTCCCACCCGGGGAGCTGTTTTTT.

The chain couples TRBV19 to TRBJ1-6, with D uncertain. The V gene's germline CDR1 is LNHDA and CDR2 SQIVND (reference sequence). Trimming left V 3 bases short and J 10 bases short, with 13 bases between. The CDR3 spans 14 residues. CDR3 region: CASSIGSSGSPLHF. The CDR3 DNA follows: TGTGCCAGTAGTATCGGGTCTTCTGGATCACCCCTCCACTTT.

Notes on this clone: A read error may account for a junction end that differs from germline. Other DNA sequences from this sample encode an identical CDR3 as well. V usage is TRBV19 and J usage is TRBJ2-7, with TRBD2 identical over 7 bases. The CDR3 has 14 residues. The germline CDR1 and CDR2 sequences are LNHDA and SQIVND (reference sequence). In nucleotides, the CDR3 is TGTGCCAGTAGTGTGATGCGAGGGGACTACGAGCAATACTTC. It encodes CASSVMRGDYEQYF.

The CDR3 DNA reads as TGTGCCAGCTCACCACCGTCGGGACTCGAGACCCAGTACTTC. It translates to CASSPPSGLETQYF. This chain links TRBV18 with TRBJ2-5; possibly TRBD2 for D (6 bases). The CDR3 loop spans 14 amino acids. V was pared by 0 bases and J by 5 bases, with 10 bases between. Germline CDR1 and CDR2: KGHSH and LQKENI.